These 12 T cell receptor beta chains came from one sample sequenced in a study of neurological immune-mediated disorders. TCRdb analysed the 5' RACE reads with MiXCR anew, one entry per CDR3 protein. The sample records 90,000 to 100,000 distinct CDR3 sequences, roughly 4% being singletons. The sequencing input was PBMCs. Source of these receptors: a woman younger than 35 with multiple sclerosis.

This clonotype was seen many times. The V and J genes are TRBV19 and TRBJ1-1, with TRBD1 matching over 9 bases. Germline V gene sequence: CDR1 LNHDA, CDR2 SQIVND (reference sequence). Unmatched junction bases numbered 9, after V lost 6 bases and J lost 7 bases. The CDR3 totals 14 residues. The CDR3 nucleotides read TGTGCCAGTAGACCCGGGACAGGGACGTTTGAAGCTTTCTTT. Translating gives CASRPGTGTFEAFF.

There are many counts of this clonotype. The gene calls are TRBV20-1 and TRBJ2-3; maybe TRBD2 (6 bases). Looked up from germline, CDR1 is DFQATT and CDR2 is SNEGSKA (reference sequence). This CDR3 is built from 16 residues. V lost 1 base and J lost 5, with 19 bases in between. CDR3 amino acids: CSARVGTGASGDTQYF. The CDR3 region has the DNA TGCAGTGCTAGAGTCGGGACGGGAGCCTCCGGAGATACGCAGTATTTT.

This clonotype was observed at least ten times. This chain links TRBV5-1 with TRBJ1-2; no reliable D call. Trimming removed 4 bases from V and 0 bases from J, with 16 bases in between. The CDR3 contains 16 residues. The germline V gene encodes CDR1 SGHRS and CDR2 YFSETQ. The CDR3: CASSVGAPMTNYGYTF. CDR3 coding DNA: TGCGCCAGCAGCGTAGGCGCACCGATGACTAACTATGGCTACACCTTC.

This clonotype was seen a handful of times. V usage is TRBV4-3 and J usage is TRBJ2-7; the D is unclear. The CDR3 is 13 amino acids. V lost 0 bases, J lost 2 bases, and 5 bases lay in between. From germline, CDR1 is LGHNA and CDR2 YSLEER. CDR3 region: CASSQELAYEQYF. The CDR3 nucleotides are TGCGCCAGCAGCCAAGAACTGGCCTACGAGCAGTACTTC.

This clonotype came up many times. The chain combines TRBV7-2 with TRBJ2-5; D remains unclear. The length of the CDR3 is 13 residues. CDR1 is SGHTA, CDR2 FQGNSA, per germline. Trimming cost V 3 bases and J 5 bases, with 10 bases left between them. The CDR3 DNA follows: TGTGCCAGCAGCTTTGGCCTTGTGGAGACCCAGTACTTC. Amino acids: CASSFGLVETQYF. The whole variable domain, remainder taken from reference TRBV7-2 and TRBJ2-5, is GAGVSQSPSNKVTEKGKDVELRCDPISGHTALYWYRQSLGQGLEFLIYFQGNSAPDKSGLPSDRFSAERTGGSVSTLTIQRTQQEDSAVYLCASSFGLVETQYFGPGTRLLVL.

This clonotype was counted at least ten times. This sequence joins TRBV10-3 and TRBJ2-7, with TRBD2 matching 12 bases. The V segment lost 5 bases and the J segment 5 bases; nucleotides outside the gene matches: 7. Looked up from germline, CDR1 is ENHRY and CDR2 is SYGVKD. The CDR3 is 15 amino acids. The CDR3 loop is CAISRLAGELDEQYF. The CDR3 DNA is TGTGCCATCAGTCGACTAGCGGGAGAACTCGACGAGCAGTACTTC.

This clonotype was detected only a few times. Possible read error: a much larger clone is one base away. The rearrangement links TRBV7-9 to TRBJ1-5, with unresolved D. Germline CDR1 reads SEHNR; CDR2 reads FQNEAQ (reference sequence). The CDR3 totals 12 residues. Here the CDR3 DNA reads TGTGCCAGCAGCTCCCAGAGTCAGCACCAGCATTTT. It specifies CASSSQSQHQHF. The full variable domain, with the rest looked up from reference TRBV7-9 and TRBJ1-5, is DTGVSQNPRHKITKRGQNVTFRCDPISEHNRLYWYRQTLGQGPEFLTYFQNEAQLEKSRLLSDRFSAERPKGSFSTLEIQRTEQGDSAMYLCASSSQSQHQHFGDGTRLSIL.

This clonotype was observed at least ten times. The chain combines TRBV5-4 with TRBJ2-5, with 9 bases identical to TRBD2. V dropped 5 bases and J dropped 2; count of bases not matched to a gene: 10. CDR1 and CDR2 (germline): SGHNT, YYREEE (reference sequence). The length of the CDR3 is 16 residues. The CDR3: CASRPSLAGVQETQYF. CDR3 in DNA: TGTGCCAGCAGACCTTCTTTAGCGGGGGTGCAAGAGACCCAGTACTTC.

There are many counts of this clonotype. The genes are TRBV2 and TRBJ2-3; 15 nucleotides line up with TRBD2. The ends lost 5 bases at V and 10 bases at J; junction bases unmatched: 10. Germline V CDR1 and CDR2: SNHLY, FYNNEI. CDR3 length: 16 residues. The DNA of the CDR3 is TGTGCCAGCAGTAGACGGACTAGCGGGGGGGGAGAGGCGCAGTATTTT. Amino acid sequence: CASSRRTSGGGEAQYF.

This clonotype showed up many times. V is TRBV29-1 and J is TRBJ2-5, with D possibly matching TRBD2 (5 bases). In germline, CDR1 is SQVTM, CDR2 ANQGSEA. The CDR3 length is 13 residues. V lost 0 bases and J 5 bases, leaving 10 bases between the germline ends. The CDR3 reads CSVEDLGGETQYF. The CDR3 DNA reads TGCAGCGTTGAAGATCTGGGCGGGGAGACCCAGTACTTC.

This clonotype was seen ten or more times. This chain joins TRBV5-1 and TRBJ2-3; the D gene is possibly TRBD2 (5 bases). The V end was cut by 0 bases, the J end by 4 bases, with 15 bases between. Germline V CDR1 and CDR2: SGHRS, YFSETQ. The CDR3 has 16 residues. Here the CDR3 reads CASSLEMTGKADTQYF. As DNA, the CDR3 is TGCGCCAGCAGCTTGGAAATGACGGGAAAAGCAGATACGCAGTATTTT.

This clonotype showed up many times. The rearrangement uses TRBV20-1 and TRBJ1-1, with D possibly matching TRBD1 (5 bases). Germline V gene lookup returns CDR1 DFQATT and CDR2 SNEGSKA (reference sequence). V dropped 2 bases and J dropped 7 bases, with 14 bases sitting between them. The CDR3 loop spans 13 amino acids. The CDR3 DNA sequence: TGCAGTGCTAGACGACGTCAGGGCAGTGAAGCTTTCTTT. This sequence encodes CSARRRQGSEAFF.